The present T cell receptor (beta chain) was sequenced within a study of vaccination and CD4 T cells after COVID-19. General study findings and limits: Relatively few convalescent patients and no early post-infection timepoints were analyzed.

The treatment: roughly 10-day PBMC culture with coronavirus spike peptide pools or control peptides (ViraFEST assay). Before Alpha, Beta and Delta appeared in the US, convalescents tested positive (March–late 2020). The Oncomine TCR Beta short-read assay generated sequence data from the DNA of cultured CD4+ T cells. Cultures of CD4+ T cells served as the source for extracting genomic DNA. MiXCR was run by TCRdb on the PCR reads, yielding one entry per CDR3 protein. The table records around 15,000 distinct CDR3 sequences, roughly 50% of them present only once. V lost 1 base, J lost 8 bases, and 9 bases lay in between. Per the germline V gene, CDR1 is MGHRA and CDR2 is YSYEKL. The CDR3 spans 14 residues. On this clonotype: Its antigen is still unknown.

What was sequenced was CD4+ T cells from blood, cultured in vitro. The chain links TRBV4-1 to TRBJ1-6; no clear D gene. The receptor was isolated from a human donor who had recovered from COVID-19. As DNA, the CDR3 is TGCGCCAGCAGCCAAGGGACCCAGGATTCACCCCTCCACTTT. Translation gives CASSQGTQDSPLHF.